This TCR beta chain is from a study of OX40 agonist ivuxolimab in advanced cancers. Study in general: A diagnosis of hepatocellular carcinoma, melanoma, renal cell or head and neck cancer was present in dose-escalation patients. Study results and caveats: CD4+ and CD8+ T cells in blood underwent clonal expansion by week 6 at 0.1 to 3.0 mg/kg. Partial responders at 0.1-3.0 mg/kg showed near-lowest clonal expansion.

The protocol was immunoSEQ multiplex PCR, while the TCRdb copy is restricted to in-frame clones and leaves out a portion. The sample lists approximately 30,000 clones; over 65% were seen once. Comment on this clone: The antigen remains undetermined.

Germline CDR1 and CDR2: MGHRA and YSYEKL. There are 13 residues in the CDR3. The V end was cut by 1 base, the J end by 2 bases, with 3 bases between. The source is an adult with an advanced solid tumor such as melanoma, head and neck, liver or kidney cancer. The V gene is TRBV4-1, the J gene TRBJ2-1; no definite D call. The sequenced sample was CD4+ or CD8+ T cells sorted from blood, obtained in a trial of the OX40 agonist ivuxolimab. In DNA form, the CDR3 reads TGCGCCAGCAGCCAAGGACCCTACAATGAGCAGTTCTTC. Its translation: CASSQGPYNEQFF.